Listed below are T cell receptor beta chains from one sample, sequenced in a study of shared clonotypes between healthy human individuals. Sequencing was performed with immunoSEQ multiplex PCR; in TCRdb, only in-frame clones are kept and a portion is missing. The repertoire holds about 2 million clones, with about 94% as singletons. Specimen: naive CD8+ T cells sorted from blood. Receptor source: a man between 18 and 29 years old in good health. The CDR3 runs from the conserved cysteine through the conserved F or W. The order of the fields is V gene, clone size, D gene, J gene, CDR3 protein, CDR3 DNA. The D gene is left open where the match is weak. Clone size is stated in some rows and not others, as once, few, many or a class when expanded.

v_call: TRBV9
clone_size: -
d_call: -
j_call: TRBJ2-5
cdr3_aa: CASSVGEPQETQYF
cdr3_nt: TGTGCCAGCAGCGTAGGAGAGCCCCAAGAGACCCAGTACTTC

v_call: TRBV10-3
clone_size: few
d_call: -
j_call: TRBJ1-2
cdr3_aa: CAISESWGRGGGYTF
cdr3_nt: TGTGCCATCAGTGAGTCCTGGGGCAGGGGAGGAGGCTACACCTTC

v_call: TRBV5-1
clone_size: -
d_call: -
j_call: TRBJ1-6
cdr3_aa: CASSTDRALGIYNSPLHF
cdr3_nt: TGCGCCAGCAGCACGGACAGAGCGCTTGGGATTTATAATTCACCCCTCCACTTT

v_call: TRBV5-1
clone_size: -
d_call: TRBD1
j_call: TRBJ1-6
cdr3_aa: CASTKLWTGDNSPLHF
cdr3_nt: TGCGCCAGCACCAAATTATGGACAGGAGATAATTCACCCCTCCACTTT

v_call: TRBV30
clone_size: once
d_call: -
j_call: TRBJ1-4
cdr3_aa: CAWSVISPNEKLFF
cdr3_nt: TGTGCCTGGAGTGTTATTAGCCCCAATGAAAAACTGTTTTTT

v_call: TRBV19
clone_size: -
d_call: -
j_call: TRBJ2-7
cdr3_aa: CASSIYSGGSYEQYF
cdr3_nt: TGTGCCAGTAGTATATATTCGGGCGGAAGCTACGAGCAGTACTTC

v_call: TRBV2
clone_size: -
d_call: -
j_call: TRBJ1-2
cdr3_aa: CASSYGANYGYTF
cdr3_nt: TGTGCCAGCAGCTACGGGGCAAACTATGGCTACACCTTC

v_call: TRBV29-1
clone_size: -
d_call: -
j_call: TRBJ2-7
cdr3_aa: CSALARASYEQYF
cdr3_nt: TGCAGCGCCCTCGCACGGGCCTCCTACGAGCAGTACTTC

v_call: TRBV4-1
clone_size: -
d_call: TRBD2
j_call: TRBJ2-7
cdr3_aa: CASSQGGTTYEQYF
cdr3_nt: TGCGCCAGCAGCCAGGGGGGGACTACCTACGAGCAGTACTTC

v_call: TRBV27
clone_size: -
d_call: -
j_call: TRBJ2-5
cdr3_aa: CASSFRARETQYF
cdr3_nt: TGTGCCAGCAGTTTCAGGGCTCGGGAGACCCAGTACTTC

v_call: TRBV11-2
clone_size: -
d_call: -
j_call: TRBJ1-4
cdr3_aa: CASSSHPDLDEKLFF
cdr3_nt: TGTGCCAGCAGCTCCCATCCAGACCTTGATGAAAAACTGTTTTTT

v_call: TRBV29-1
clone_size: once
d_call: -
j_call: TRBJ1-1
cdr3_aa: CSVEMGRGTEAFF
cdr3_nt: TGCAGCGTGGAGATGGGAAGGGGGACTGAAGCTTTCTTT

v_call: TRBV5-4
clone_size: once
d_call: -
j_call: TRBJ1-6
cdr3_aa: CASSLYDLNSPLHF
cdr3_nt: TGTGCCAGCAGCTTGTATGATTTGAATTCACCCCTCCACTTT

v_call: TRBV19
clone_size: -
d_call: TRBD2
j_call: TRBJ2-3
cdr3_aa: CATAIGTSDTDTQYF
cdr3_nt: TGTGCCACCGCAATCGGGACTAGTGACACAGATACGCAGTATTTT

v_call: TRBV5-1
clone_size: -
d_call: TRBD2
j_call: TRBJ2-5
cdr3_aa: CASSSLAGDQETQYF
cdr3_nt: TGCGCCAGCAGCTCGCTTGCGGGGGACCAAGAGACCCAGTACTTC

v_call: TRBV25-1
clone_size: -
d_call: -
j_call: TRBJ1-4
cdr3_aa: CASSEWGPQGIGLFF
cdr3_nt: TGTGCCAGCAGTGAATGGGGGCCCCAGGGTATTGGTCTGTTTTTT

v_call: TRBV27
clone_size: -
d_call: TRBD2
j_call: TRBJ2-3
cdr3_aa: CASRVLTGGGDTQYF
cdr3_nt: TGTGCCAGCAGGGTATTAACGGGAGGGGGAGATACGCAGTATTTT

v_call: TRBV7-6
clone_size: -
d_call: TRBD1
j_call: TRBJ2-1
cdr3_aa: CASSLYTGGYNEQFF
cdr3_nt: TGTGCCAGCAGCTTATATACAGGGGGCTACAATGAGCAGTTCTTC

v_call: TRBV14
clone_size: -
d_call: TRBD1
j_call: TRBJ2-5
cdr3_aa: CASSISPGQLGETQYF
cdr3_nt: TGTGCCAGCAGCATTTCACCGGGACAGTTAGGGGAGACCCAGTACTTC

v_call: TRBV7-9
clone_size: -
d_call: TRBD1
j_call: TRBJ2-7
cdr3_aa: CASSWGQGYEQYF
cdr3_nt: TGTGCCAGCAGCTGGGGACAGGGCTACGAGCAGTACTTC

v_call: TRBV2
clone_size: -
d_call: -
j_call: TRBJ2-3
cdr3_aa: CASSDWRGPSTDTQYF
cdr3_nt: TGTGCCAGCAGTGATTGGCGGGGGCCTAGCACAGATACGCAGTATTTT

v_call: TRBV9
clone_size: once
d_call: -
j_call: TRBJ1-2
cdr3_aa: CASSVGSGGTNYGYTF
cdr3_nt: TGTGCCAGCAGCGTAGGCAGCGGGGGGACTAACTATGGCTACACCTTC

v_call: TRBV28
clone_size: -
d_call: -
j_call: TRBJ1-3
cdr3_aa: CASSSEGSGNTIYF
cdr3_nt: TGTGCCAGCAGCTCGGAGGGATCTGGAAACACCATATATTTT

v_call: TRBV5-4
clone_size: -
d_call: TRBD1
j_call: TRBJ2-7
cdr3_aa: CASSLGRDRGLYEQYF
cdr3_nt: TGTGCCAGCAGCTTGGGCCGGGACAGGGGGCTCTACGAGCAGTACTTC

v_call: TRBV14
clone_size: -
d_call: TRBD2
j_call: TRBJ2-3
cdr3_aa: CASSQDLRRSGGVTDTQYF
cdr3_nt: TGTGCCAGCAGCCAAGATCTTAGGCGGAGCGGGGGCGTCACAGATACGCAGTATTTT

v_call: TRBV6-5
clone_size: -
d_call: -
j_call: TRBJ1-1
cdr3_aa: CASRPGINTEAFF
cdr3_nt: TGTGCCAGCAGACCTGGGATTAACACTGAAGCTTTCTTT

v_call: TRBV10-3
clone_size: -
d_call: -
j_call: TRBJ2-2
cdr3_aa: CAISYRDNTGELFF
cdr3_nt: TGTGCCATCAGCTACAGGGACAACACCGGGGAGCTGTTTTTT

v_call: TRBV25-1
clone_size: -
d_call: TRBD2
j_call: TRBJ2-5
cdr3_aa: CASGTRTSDSYQETQYF
cdr3_nt: TGTGCCAGCGGAACACGGACTAGCGACTCGTATCAAGAGACCCAGTACTTC

v_call: TRBV7-9
clone_size: -
d_call: -
j_call: TRBJ1-6
cdr3_aa: CASSSTIYNSPLHF
cdr3_nt: TGTGCCAGCAGCTCAACAATATATAATTCACCCCTCCACTTT

v_call: TRBV7-9
clone_size: -
d_call: -
j_call: TRBJ2-7
cdr3_aa: CASSLRQEQYF
cdr3_nt: TGTGCCAGCAGCTTACGGCAGGAGCAGTACTTC

v_call: TRBV28
clone_size: -
d_call: TRBD1
j_call: TRBJ2-7
cdr3_aa: CASRDSSEQYF
cdr3_nt: TGTGCCAGCCGGGACAGTAGCGAGCAGTACTTC

v_call: TRBV5-1
clone_size: -
d_call: -
j_call: TRBJ2-7
cdr3_aa: CASRPDAYEQYF
cdr3_nt: TGCGCCAGCAGACCCGACGCCTACGAGCAGTACTTC

v_call: TRBV5-1
clone_size: -
d_call: -
j_call: TRBJ2-7
cdr3_aa: CASSLAVSYEQYF
cdr3_nt: TGCGCCAGCAGCTTGGCAGTCTCCTACGAGCAGTACTTC

v_call: TRBV27
clone_size: -
d_call: TRBD1
j_call: TRBJ1-2
cdr3_aa: CASSPGTGYGYTF
cdr3_nt: TGTGCCAGCAGTCCCGGGACAGGGTATGGCTACACCTTC

v_call: TRBV6-5
clone_size: -
d_call: -
j_call: TRBJ1-1
cdr3_aa: CASSYGAGNTEAFF
cdr3_nt: TGTGCCAGCAGTTATGGGGCAGGGAACACTGAAGCTTTCTTT

v_call: TRBV5-4
clone_size: -
d_call: -
j_call: TRBJ2-3
cdr3_aa: CASSLDFDILTSTDTQYF
cdr3_nt: TGTGCCAGCAGCTTGGACTTTGATATACTTACTAGCACAGATACGCAGTATTTT

v_call: TRBV7-2
clone_size: -
d_call: -
j_call: TRBJ2-7
cdr3_aa: CASSPGLTLNYEQYF
cdr3_nt: TGTGCCAGCAGCCCGGGACTTACTCTTAACTACGAGCAGTACTTC

v_call: TRBV4-3
clone_size: -
d_call: TRBD2
j_call: TRBJ2-1
cdr3_aa: CASSQVTGTSGWDEQFF
cdr3_nt: TGCGCCAGCAGCCAAGTTACCGGGACTAGCGGATGGGATGAGCAGTTCTTC

v_call: TRBV7-2
clone_size: -
d_call: TRBD2
j_call: TRBJ2-3
cdr3_aa: CASSRPRDYDTDTQYF
cdr3_nt: TGTGCCAGCAGCCGTCCCCGGGACTACGACACAGATACGCAGTATTTT

v_call: TRBV30
clone_size: -
d_call: -
j_call: TRBJ1-1
cdr3_aa: CAWNHFTGIGAMNTEAFF
cdr3_nt: TGTGCCTGGAATCACTTCACAGGGATAGGGGCCATGAACACTGAAGCTTTCTTT

v_call: TRBV4-3
clone_size: -
d_call: TRBD2
j_call: TRBJ2-1
cdr3_aa: CASSHLAGLYNEQFF
cdr3_nt: TGCGCCAGCAGCCACCTAGCGGGACTCTACAATGAGCAGTTCTTC

v_call: TRBV11-2
clone_size: -
d_call: -
j_call: TRBJ2-6
cdr3_aa: CASSPGREVGPSGANVLTF
cdr3_nt: TGTGCCAGCAGCCCGGGTAGGGAGGTCGGACCCTCTGGGGCCAACGTCCTGACTTTC

v_call: TRBV15
clone_size: -
d_call: TRBD1
j_call: TRBJ2-7
cdr3_aa: CATSGDRDPGEQYF
cdr3_nt: TGTGCCACCAGCGGGGACAGGGACCCGGGCGAGCAGTACTTC

v_call: TRBV11-2
clone_size: -
d_call: -
j_call: TRBJ1-5
cdr3_aa: CASSLAPNQPQHF
cdr3_nt: TGTGCCAGCAGCTTAGCCCCCAATCAGCCCCAGCATTTT

v_call: TRBV6-5
clone_size: -
d_call: -
j_call: TRBJ1-1
cdr3_aa: CASKLIPLNTEAFF
cdr3_nt: TGTGCCAGCAAATTAATACCGCTCAACACTGAAGCTTTCTTT

v_call: TRBV16
clone_size: -
d_call: TRBD2
j_call: TRBJ2-5
cdr3_aa: CASSYHYTGGQETQYF
cdr3_nt: TGTGCCAGCAGCTATCACTACACGGGAGGGCAAGAGACCCAGTACTTC

v_call: TRBV10-3
clone_size: once
d_call: TRBD2
j_call: TRBJ2-2
cdr3_aa: CAISERAGGTGELFF
cdr3_nt: TGTGCCATCAGTGAAAGAGCGGGGGGCACCGGGGAGCTGTTTTTT

v_call: TRBV29-1
clone_size: few
d_call: -
j_call: TRBJ2-7
cdr3_aa: CSATVGGEQYF
cdr3_nt: TGCAGCGCCACGGTGGGGGGCGAGCAGTACTTC

v_call: TRBV7-2
clone_size: -
d_call: -
j_call: TRBJ2-7
cdr3_aa: CASSLGGTQYEQYF
cdr3_nt: TGTGCCAGCAGCTTAGGCGGTACCCAATACGAGCAGTACTTC

v_call: TRBV28
clone_size: -
d_call: TRBD1
j_call: TRBJ2-2
cdr3_aa: CASSRDRGTGELFF
cdr3_nt: TGTGCCAGCAGCAGGGACAGGGGCACCGGGGAGCTGTTTTTT

v_call: TRBV15
clone_size: once
d_call: TRBD2
j_call: TRBJ2-7
cdr3_aa: CATSRDVAGGYYEQYF
cdr3_nt: TGTGCCACCAGCAGAGATGTGGCGGGAGGCTACTACGAGCAGTACTTC

v_call: TRBV9
clone_size: few
d_call: -
j_call: TRBJ1-4
cdr3_aa: CASSVGGSTNEKLFF
cdr3_nt: TGTGCCAGCAGCGTAGGTGGGTCAACTAATGAAAAACTGTTTTTT

v_call: TRBV7-9
clone_size: -
d_call: TRBD1
j_call: TRBJ2-7
cdr3_aa: CASSLGGGGQGYEQYF
cdr3_nt: TGTGCCAGCAGCTTAGGGGGAGGAGGACAGGGATACGAGCAGTACTTC

v_call: TRBV5-6
clone_size: -
d_call: -
j_call: TRBJ1-5
cdr3_aa: CASSSSDFSNQPQHF
cdr3_nt: TGTGCCAGCAGCTCCTCGGATTTTAGCAATCAGCCCCAGCATTTT

v_call: TRBV6-7
clone_size: -
d_call: TRBD2
j_call: TRBJ2-1
cdr3_aa: CASSSCRGGYNEQFF
cdr3_nt: TGTGCCAGCAGTTCCTGCCGGGGGGGGTACAATGAGCAGTTCTTC